Below are 3 T cell receptor beta chains sequenced from a single sample in a study of T cells in Graves' hyperthyroidism and ophthalmopathy. The TCR beta CDR3 regions underwent amplification using RNA transcripts as the source. Using the HTBI primer set, a first-round RT-PCR was run on the TCR CDR3. TCRdb passed the multiplex PCR reads through MiXCR, listing each CDR3 protein once. The table records under 550,000 distinct CDR3 sequences, about 20% of them present only once. Sequencing used blood. Receptor source: a man aged 35-49 years with Graves' ophthalmopathy.

As for this clonotype: A much bigger clone sits one base away, suggesting this may be a read error. This chain joins TRBV11-2 and TRBJ2-1; 11 nucleotides match TRBD2. The CDR3 loop spans 15 amino acids. CDR1 SGHAT and CDR2 FQNNGV come from the germline V gene. The CDR3 nucleotides are TGTGCCAGCAGCCTCTTAGCGGGGGGGCCTATTGAGCAGCTCTTC. Its protein product is CASSLLAGGPIEQLF.

This clonotype has ten or more counts. One junction end does not reproduce the germline sequence, and a read error may be involved. CDR3 sequence (DNA): TGTGCCAGCAACCATCGGGGGTATGACTATCGCTACACCTTC. It encodes CASNHRGYDYRYTF. V gene TRBV5-8 combines with J gene TRBJ1-2, with D possibly TRBD1 on 5 matching bases. CDR3 length: 14 amino acids. Looked up from germline, CDR1 is SGHTS and CDR2 is YDEGEE. Drawing the rest from reference TRBV5-8 and TRBJ1-2, the complete variable domain is EAGVTQSPTHLIKTRGQQATLRCSPISGHTSVYWYQQALGLGLQFLLWYDEGEERNRGNFPPRFSGRQFPNYSSELNVNALELEDSALYLCASNHRGYDYRYTFGSGTRLTVV.

CDR3 amino acids: CASSLSGSWGLDYGYTF. The CDR3 DNA is TGCGCCAGCAGCTTGAGTGGCAGTTGGGGACTCGACTATGGCTACACCTTC. The V gene is TRBV5-1, the J gene TRBJ1-2, with TRBD1 as a possible D gene (5 bases). This CDR3 is built from 17 residues. The germline V and J ends were trimmed by 1 base and 3 bases, with 19 bases remaining between them. Per germline, CDR1 SGHRS and CDR2 YFSETQ.